What follows are 19 T cell receptor beta chains derived from one specimen sequenced in a study of immune characterization of retroperitoneal liposarcoma. TCRdb itself ran the PCR reads through MiXCR, one entry per CDR3 protein. The table shows 3,000 to 4,000 distinct CDR3 sequences, with about 52% occurring only once. Sequences were obtained from tumor tissue. These receptor sequences come from a male donor with retroperitoneal liposarcoma.

Here the CDR3 reads CAISDARGAGINSYNEQFF. Written as DNA, the CDR3 is TGTGCCATCAGTGATGCCCGCGGGGCGGGGATTAACTCCTACAATGAGCAGTTCTTC. The chain joins TRBV10-3 to TRBJ2-1; D possibly corresponds to TRBD2 (6 bases). The V and J ends lost 3 bases and 0 bases respectively, with 21 bases between them. The length of the CDR3 is 19 residues. Germline V gives CDR1 ENHRY, CDR2 SYGVKD.

V usage is TRBV11-3 and J usage is TRBJ2-5; the D gene is possibly TRBD1 (6 bases). The better agreement between TRBJ2-7 and the DNA end casts doubt on the J call. Germline V lookup: CDR1 SGHNT, CDR2 YENEEA. CDR3 length: 14 residues. As DNA, the CDR3 is TGTGCCAGCAGCTATCTGACAGGCTCCTACGAGCAGTACTTC. As protein: CASSYLTGSYEQYF.

The gene calls are TRBV27 and TRBJ2-1, with TRBD1 matching over 7 bases. This CDR3 comprises 14 residues. Germline lookup yields CDR1 MNHEY and CDR2 SMNVEV (reference sequence). V dropped 6 bases and J dropped 2; count of bases not matched to a gene: 4. CDR3 sequence (DNA): TGTGCCAGCAGCCAGACAGGGACCTACAATGAGCAGTTCTTC. It codes for CASSQTGTYNEQFF.

This chain connects TRBV6-1 to TRBJ2-3; D is ambiguous. The CDR3 sequence is 11 residues long. The V gene's germline CDR1 is MNHNS and CDR2 SASEGT. The V and J ends lost 8 bases and 2 bases respectively, with 5 bases between them. This CDR3 is CASGNTDTQYF. The DNA of the CDR3 is TGTGCCAGCGGGAACACAGATACGCAGTATTTT.

The rearrangement joins TRBV6-6 to TRBJ1-1, with TRBD1 matching over 7 bases. V shed 7 bases, J shed 4 bases, and the junction held 9 bases outside the gene matches. The germline CDR1 and CDR2 sequences are MNHNY and SVGAGI (reference sequence). The CDR3 is made up of 14 amino acids. CDR3 DNA sequence: TGTGCCAGCATTATGACAGGGCAGGGCACTGAAGCTTTCTTT. Residues: CASIMTGQGTEAFF.

This clonotype has just a few counts. V is TRBV6-1 and J is TRBJ2-1; D perhaps matches TRBD2 (7 bases). The DNA end lines up better with TRBJ2-5; the J call may be wrong. Germline V gene sequence: CDR1 MNHNS, CDR2 SASEGT. This CDR3 has 13 amino acids. The DNA of the CDR3 is TGTGCCAGCGGGGAGGGGGGGTTAGAGACCCAGTACTTC. Residues: CASGEGGLETQYF.

Sample share makes this clonotype medium-sized. The chain has TRBV6-1 and TRBJ2-1; 9 bases match TRBD2. The V gene end was trimmed by 7 bases and the J gene end by 10 bases; junction bases not matched to a gene: 8. Germline CDR1 and CDR2: MNHNS and SASEGT. The CDR3 sequence is 13 residues long. This chain's CDR3 is CASKDGGRGEQFF. The CDR3 DNA sequence: TGTGCCAGCAAGGATGGCGGGAGGGGGGAGCAGTTCTTC.

V usage is TRBV7-2 and J usage is TRBJ2-1; D is unclear. V was cut by 1 base and J by 5 bases, with 3 bases left in between. Germline values: CDR1 SGHTA, CDR2 FQGNSA. CDR3 length: 12 amino acids. The CDR3 sequence is CASSLGNNEQFF. The CDR3 bases are TGTGCCAGCAGCTTAGGGAACAATGAGCAGTTCTTC.

This clonotype is judged large. This chain links TRBV28 with TRBJ2-3; a weak D match, TRBD1 (6 bases). The V end was cut by 2 bases, the J end by 4 bases, with 16 bases between. Germline assignment: CDR1 MDHEN and CDR2 SYDVKM. This CDR3 is 16 amino acids long. The CDR3 DNA is TGTGCCAGCAGTTTAATCGGGCAGGGGAGTTCAGATACGCAGTATTTT. This translates into CASSLIGQGSSDTQYF.

This clonotype was counted only a few times. The V and J genes are TRBV7-2 and TRBJ2-5, with 7 bases that match TRBD2. J gave up 5 bases and V 1 base, and 10 bases lay outside the gene matches. The CDR3 totals 16 residues. Germline loops: CDR1 SGHTA, CDR2 FQGNSA. The DNA for the CDR3 is TGTGCCAGCAGCTTAGTCTGGGCGGGAGCGGTGGAGACCCAGTACTTC. Amino acids: CASSLVWAGAVETQYF. The complete variable domain, with remaining parts taken from reference TRBV7-2 and TRBJ2-5, reads GAGVSQSPSNKVTEKGKDVELRCDPISGHTALYWYRQSLGQGLEFLIYFQGNSAPDKSGLPSDRFSAERTGGSVSTLTIQRTQQEDSAVYLCASSLVWAGAVETQYFGPGTRLLVL.

As for this clonotype: This could be a read error, since a much larger clone is one nucleotide away. The genes are TRBV6-1 and TRBJ2-1, with D tentatively TRBD1 or TRBD2 (5 bases each). Trimming left V 6 bases short and J 10 bases short, with 16 bases between. In germline, CDR1 is MNHNS, CDR2 SASEGT. This CDR3 contains 13 residues. CDR3 in DNA: TGTGCCAGCAGGACGGGGCCCGCCTACGAGCAGTTCTTC. It translates to CASRTGPAYEQFF.

This clonotype is labeled as medium-sized. The V call is TRBV6-1, the J call TRBJ1-1; unclear D gene. V lost 6 bases to trimming and J lost 3 bases, with 20 bases between them. Germline CDR1 reads MNHNS; CDR2 reads SASEGT. The CDR3 extends over 16 amino acids. The CDR3 DNA reads TGTGCCAGCAGGCTCCATGAGGCTACTGGGGACACTGAAGCTTTCTTT. It yields the protein CASRLHEATGDTEAFF.

The chain joins TRBV6-8 to TRBJ2-1; D gene uncertain. V dropped 9 bases and J dropped 5 bases, with 11 bases sitting between them. CDR3 length: 12 amino acids. Germline V gives CDR1 MNHGY, CDR2 SAAAGT. CDR3 sequence: CASITLDNEQFF. As DNA, the CDR3 is TGTGCCAGTATAACTCTGGACAATGAGCAGTTCTTC.

Only a few counts were recorded for this clonotype. The rearrangement links TRBV7-2 to TRBJ2-3, with D unclear. The CDR3 is 12 amino acids. V dropped 1 base and J dropped 5 bases, with 4 bases sitting between them. CDR1 and CDR2 (germline): SGHTA, FQGNSA. CDR3 sequence: CASSLGEDTQYF. In DNA, the CDR3 is TGTGCCAGCAGCTTAGGGGAAGATACGCAGTATTTT.

The rearrangement uses TRBV7-2 and TRBJ2-1, with D perhaps TRBD1 (8 bases). The DNA end is a closer match to TRBJ2-5, so the J assignment may be wrong. Germline V CDR1 and CDR2: SGHTA, FQGNSA. The CDR3 extends over 16 amino acids. This CDR3 is CASSITGGVEWETQYF. CDR3 nucleotides: TGTGCCAGCAGCATAACAGGGGGGGTTGAGTGGGAGACCCAGTACTTC.

This clonotype has just a few counts. This CDR3 is CASSPGFEYNEQFF. The CDR3 nucleotides read TGTGCCAGCAGCCCAGGGTTCGAATACAATGAGCAGTTCTTC. The genes are TRBV6-6 and TRBJ2-1, with D perhaps TRBD1 (5 bases). This CDR3 has 14 residues. Germline values: CDR1 MNHNY, CDR2 SVGAGI (reference sequence). V was shortened by 6 bases and J by 4 bases, with 13 bases between the two germline ends.

The chain combines TRBV7-2 with TRBJ2-1, with D uncertain. V was shortened by 4 bases and J by 7 bases, with 11 bases between the two germline ends. This CDR3 is built from 13 residues. Germline CDR1 reads SGHTA; CDR2 reads FQGNSA. CDR3: CASSSSIGNEQFF. CDR3 coding DNA: TGTGCCAGCAGCTCCTCGATCGGGAATGAGCAGTTCTTC. Together with reference TRBV7-2 and TRBJ2-1, the CDR3 gives the full variable domain: GAGVSQSPSNKVTEKGKDVELRCDPISGHTALYWYRQSLGQGLEFLIYFQGNSAPDKSGLPSDRFSAERTGGSVSTLTIQRTQQEDSAVYLCASSSSIGNEQFFGPGTRLTVL.

The chain carries TRBV10-1 and TRBJ2-1; D call uncertain. This CDR3 has 13 amino acids. CDR1 is WNHNN and CDR2 is SYGVQD in the germline V gene (reference sequence). The germline V and J ends were trimmed by 2 bases and 8 bases, with 10 bases remaining between them. CDR3 residues: CASSEDWSDEQFF. CDR3 nucleotides: TGCGCCAGCAGTGAGGACTGGTCGGATGAGCAGTTCTTC.

V is TRBV12-3 or TRBV12-4 and J is TRBJ2-1; 8 bases are shared with TRBD2. V lost 7 bases to trimming and J lost 2 bases; unmatched junction nucleotides: 7. The CDR3 is made up of 15 amino acids. CDR3: CASTPDSGAYNEQFF. CDR3 bases: TGTGCCAGCACCCCGGATAGCGGGGCCTACAATGAGCAGTTCTTC.